The 28 T cell receptor beta chains in this list originate from one sample, sequenced in a study of T cells after yellow fever vaccination. One entry per CDR3 protein, called by TCRdb with MiXCR from the 5' RACE reads. The table shows roughly 520,000 distinct CDR3 sequences, with just over 20% occurring only once. This specimen consisted of PBMCs, obtained less than 25 days after the first yellow fever vaccination. The receptors were sampled from a man younger than 35 who received the YFV17D yellow fever vaccine.

This clonotype was counted ten times or more. This chain joins TRBV27 and TRBJ1-5; D not resolved. This CDR3 comprises 13 residues. Trimming took 3 bases from V and 1 from J, leaving 4 bases between them. The germline CDR1 and CDR2 sequences are MNHEY and SMNVEV (reference sequence). Here the CDR3 DNA reads TGTGCCAGCAGTTTCAAGAGCAATCAGCCCCAGCATTTT. Residues: CASSFKSNQPQHF.

V is TRBV5-5 and J is TRBJ1-4; D gene uncertain. This CDR3 is 15 amino acids long. Trimming took off 4 bases at V and 4 bases at J, with 14 bases between the two ends. Germline V gene sequence: CDR1 SGHKS, CDR2 YYEKEE (reference sequence). CDR3 residues: CASSPVNRDNEKLFF. The CDR3 bases are TGTGCCAGCAGCCCCGTCAACAGAGATAATGAAAAACTGTTTTTT.

The V gene is TRBV19, the J gene TRBJ2-5; D might be TRBD2 (5 bases). The germline CDR1 and CDR2 sequences are LNHDA and SQIVND (reference sequence). Trimming left V 5 bases short and J 5 bases short, with 12 bases between. This CDR3 has 13 amino acids. The CDR3 DNA reads TGTGCCAGTAGTCACGGGATACGGGAGACCCAGTACTTC. Translating gives CASSHGIRETQYF.

V is TRBV28 and J is TRBJ1-4; D might be TRBD1 (5 bases). CDR1 and CDR2 (germline): MDHEN, SYDVKM. Trimming removed 3 bases at V and 7 bases at J, with 21 bases between. CDR3 length: 17 amino acids. The CDR3 DNA reads as TGTGCCAGCAGTTTCGGGATTCTGGGGACGACGGGTGAAAAACTGTTTTTT. Its protein product is CASSFGILGTTGEKLFF.

This clonotype was counted a few times. The rearrangement uses TRBV7-3 and TRBJ2-1; D tentatively fits TRBD1 or TRBD2 (6 bases each). V was pared by 5 bases and J by 6 bases, with 17 bases between. Germline V CDR1 and CDR2: SGHTA, FQGTGA. This CDR3 is 15 amino acids long. The CDR3 nucleotides are TGTGCCAGCAGCACGCCAACGGGGGCGGGCAATGAGCAGTTCTTC. Its protein is CASSTPTGAGNEQFF. Drawing the rest from reference TRBV7-3 and TRBJ2-1, the complete variable domain is GAGVSQTPSNKVTEKGKYVELRCDPISGHTALYWYRQSLGQGPEFLIYFQGTGAADDSGLPNDRFFAVRPEGSVSTLKIQRTERGDSAVYLCASSTPTGAGNEQFFGPGTRLTVL.

This chain uses TRBV7-2 with TRBJ2-1; tentatively, D is TRBD1 (5 bases). This CDR3 region has 14 residues. The germline CDR1 and CDR2 sequences are SGHTA and FQGNSA. The V gene lost 5 bases and the J gene lost 9 bases, with 17 bases spanning the gap. This CDR3 is CASSPSGAWGEQFF. CDR3 in DNA: TGTGCCAGCAGCCCTAGTGGGGCGTGGGGTGAGCAGTTCTTC.

The CDR3 protein is CASSPRSDDYNEQFF. CDR3 coding DNA: TGCGCCAGCAGCCCGCGGAGTGATGACTACAATGAGCAGTTCTTC. The chain links TRBV5-1 to TRBJ2-1; D is ambiguous. Per germline, CDR1 SGHRS and CDR2 YFSETQ. V gave up 4 bases and J gave up 3 bases, with 14 bases separating them. This CDR3 comprises 15 residues.

The chain is built from TRBV15 and TRBJ2-1; no clear D. V was clipped by 8 bases and J by 4 bases, with 12 bases between them. The CDR3 is 13 amino acids. The germline V gene encodes CDR1 LNHNV and CDR2 YYDKDF (reference sequence). CDR3 sequence reads: CATHPGEYNEQFF. The CDR3 nucleotides are TGTGCCACCCACCCGGGCGAATACAATGAGCAGTTCTTC.

V is TRBV5-1 and J is TRBJ2-2, with TRBD1 identical over 9 bases. Germline V gene lookup returns CDR1 SGHRS and CDR2 YFSETQ. V lost 3 bases and J lost 6; bases outside the gene matches: 3. CDR3 length equals 14 residues. The CDR3: CASSYRGLAGELFF. In DNA form, the CDR3 reads TGCGCCAGCAGCTACAGGGGGCTCGCCGGGGAGCTGTTTTTT.

This clonotype occurred a few times. The rearrangement joins TRBV11-2 to TRBJ1-1; the match to TRBD1 covers 7 bases. Germline V gene sequence: CDR1 SGHAT, CDR2 FQNNGV. The CDR3 runs 21 residues. With 1 base clipped from V and 0 bases from J, the junction kept 20 bases outside the gene matches. CDR3: CASSLVSWRGRSIFMNTEAFF. CDR3 coding DNA: TGTGCCAGCAGCTTAGTATCGTGGAGGGGGCGTTCGATCTTCATGAACACTGAAGCTTTCTTT.

The gene calls are TRBV18 and TRBJ2-3; TRBD2 matches at 8 bases. This CDR3 is built from 15 residues. Germline values: CDR1 KGHSH, CDR2 LQKENI. The J segment lost 2 bases and the V segment lost 8 bases, leaving 9 bases of the junction unmatched. DNA for the CDR3: TGTGCCAGCACCCGGGGACTAGGACTCACAGATACGCAGTATTTT. This encodes CASTRGLGLTDTQYF.

As to this clonotype: Mismatch with germline at one junction end may stem from a read error. J is TRBJ1-2 and V is TRBV20-1; no firm D call. The CDR3 is 10 residues long. Germline values: CDR1 DFQATT, CDR2 SNEGSKA (reference sequence). CDR3 protein: CSASWNGYSF. The CDR3 region has the DNA TGCAGTGCTAGTTGGAATGGCTACTCCTTC.

V is TRBV20-1 and J is TRBJ2-2, with D tentatively TRBD1 (6 bases). The V and J ends lost 4 bases and 4 bases respectively, with 16 bases between them. The germline CDR1 and CDR2 sequences are DFQATT and SNEGSKA (reference sequence). There are 15 residues in the CDR3. The CDR3 DNA is TGCAGTGCTAAACCCCGGACAGTAGGCACCGGGGAGCTGTTTTTT. Translation gives CSAKPRTVGTGELFF.

The rearrangement links TRBV28 to TRBJ1-1; unclear D gene. V was clipped by 5 bases and J by 5 bases, with 9 bases between them. The CDR3 is made up of 12 amino acids. From germline, CDR1 is MDHEN and CDR2 SYDVKM. The CDR3 loop reads CASSPPMTEAFF. The CDR3 region has the DNA TGTGCCAGCAGTCCCCCAATGACTGAAGCTTTCTTT.

The chain combines TRBV29-1 with TRBJ2-3; D ambiguous. Trimming stripped 3 bases from V and 3 bases from J, with 4 bases between. The CDR3 length is 11 residues. Per germline, CDR1 SQVTM and CDR2 ANQGSEA. The CDR3 DNA is TGCAGCGTTGAGATAACAGATACGCAGTATTTT. The encoded protein is CSVEITDTQYF.

V is TRBV6-5 and J is TRBJ2-5; D remains ambiguous. The CDR3 has 13 amino acids. The germline V gene encodes CDR1 MNHEY and CDR2 SVGAGI. V dropped 2 bases and J dropped 5 bases, with 9 bases sitting between them. CDR3 protein: CASSYQLGETQYF. DNA of the CDR3: TGTGCCAGCAGTTACCAGCTAGGGGAGACCCAGTACTTC.

The table lists this clonotype with a few counts. The chain combines TRBV7-2 with TRBJ1-4; possibly TRBD1 for D (5 bases). V was clipped by 4 bases and J by 3 bases, with 12 bases between them. The CDR3 loop spans 15 amino acids. Germline-derived CDR1 and CDR2 are SGHTA and FQGNSA. The CDR3 protein is CASSSGDSSNEKLFF. CDR3 in DNA: TGTGCCAGCAGCTCAGGAGACAGCTCTAATGAAAAACTGTTTTTT. The variable domain in full, with the rest retrieved from reference TRBV7-2 and TRBJ1-4, is GAGVSQSPSNKVTEKGKDVELRCDPISGHTALYWYRQSLGQGLEFLIYFQGNSAPDKSGLPSDRFSAERTGGSVSTLTIQRTQQEDSAVYLCASSSGDSSNEKLFFGSGTQLSVL.

In its sample, this clonotype was seen a few times. V gene TRBV29-1 combines with J gene TRBJ2-3; TRBD2 agrees at 7 bases. Germline CDR1 SQVTM, CDR2 ANQGSEA. The CDR3 length is 14 residues. The trim removed 7 bases at V and 0 bases at J, leaving 7 bases unmatched. CDR3 residues: CSAAGRASTDTQYF. For the CDR3, the DNA is TGCAGCGCCGCGGGGAGGGCTAGCACAGATACGCAGTATTTT.

In this sample, this clonotype turned up a few times. This chain connects TRBV12-3 or TRBV12-4 to TRBJ1-1; 7 bases align to TRBD1. V shed 6 bases and J 8 bases; nucleotides not matched to a gene: 9. This CDR3 is 13 amino acids long. In DNA, the CDR3 is TGTGCCAGCAGGAAGACAGGGACGACAGAAGCTTTCTTT. It specifies CASRKTGTTEAFF.

The rearrangement joins TRBV5-1 to TRBJ2-5; 11 bases align to TRBD2. The CDR3 consists of 16 residues. With 0 bases clipped from V and 1 base from J, the junction kept 2 bases outside the gene matches. The V gene's germline CDR1 is SGHRS and CDR2 YFSETQ. The DNA for the CDR3 is TGCGCCAGCAGCTTGGGGACTAGCGGGTTCCAAGAGACCCAGTACTTC. It codes for CASSLGTSGFQETQYF. Full variable domain (outside the CDR3, taken from reference TRBV5-1 and TRBJ2-5): KAGVTQTPRYLIKTRGQQVTLSCSPISGHRSVSWYQQTPGQGLQFLFEYFSETQRNKGNFPGRFSGRQFSNSRSEMNVSTLELGDSALYLCASSLGTSGFQETQYFGPGTRLLVL.

The CDR3 here is CASSVWDDGNNEQFF. DNA for the CDR3: TGTGCCAGCAGCGTATGGGACGATGGTAACAATGAGCAGTTCTTC. The chain is built from TRBV9 and TRBJ2-1, with D perhaps assigned TRBD1 or TRBD2 (5 bases each). Deletions cut 1 base from V and 5 bases from J, with 13 bases between. The CDR3 runs to 15 residues. Germline V gene data show CDR1 as SGDLS and CDR2 as YYNGEE. Drawing the rest from reference TRBV9 and TRBJ2-1, the complete variable domain is DSGVTQTPKHLITATGQRVTLRCSPRSGDLSVYWYQQSLDQGLQFLIQYYNGEERAKGNILERFSAQQFPDLHSELNLSSLELGDSALYFCASSVWDDGNNEQFFGPGTRLTVL.

This clonotype has a handful of counts. The chain joins TRBV7-3 to TRBJ2-3; 7 positions agree with TRBD1. V trimming: 5 bases; J trimming: 2 bases; junction bases outside the gene matches: 10. There are 16 residues in the CDR3. Per germline, CDR1 SGHTA and CDR2 FQGTGA. CDR3 sequence (DNA): TGTGCCAGCAGCCCAACCGGGACAGTGAACACAGATACGCAGTATTTT. Encoded protein: CASSPTGTVNTDTQYF.

In this sample, this clonotype turned up a few times. This chain uses TRBV12-3 or TRBV12-4 with TRBJ1-5; 7 bases are shared with TRBD1. Trimming cost V 3 bases and J 6 bases; bases outside gene matches: 2. CDR3 length equals 13 residues. Here the CDR3 reads CASSFQGGQPQHF. DNA of the CDR3: TGTGCCAGCAGTTTCCAGGGGGGTCAGCCCCAGCATTTT.

V usage is TRBV7-2 and J usage is TRBJ2-5; 7 bases map to TRBD2. The length of the CDR3 is 13 residues. J lost 5 bases, V lost 6 bases, and 6 bases had no gene match. The germline gives CDR1 SGHTA, CDR2 FQGNSA. CDR3: CASRVQGGETQYF. The CDR3 bases are TGTGCCAGCAGAGTTCAGGGAGGGGAGACCCAGTACTTC.

This clonotype came up a few times. The rearrangement links TRBV15 to TRBJ2-4; D is undetermined. This CDR3 is 13 amino acids long. Germline values: CDR1 LNHNV, CDR2 YYDKDF (reference sequence). Between the trimmed V and J ends, which lost 7 bases and 1 base, there was a span of 8 bases. The CDR3 bases are TGTGCCACCACCCCCCAGGCCAAAAACATTCAGTACTTC. Translation gives CATTPQAKNIQYF.

CDR3 DNA sequence: TGTGCCAGCAGTGCCGCACTAGGGATCTACAATGAGCAGTTCTTC. It is translated as CASSAALGIYNEQFF. The V and J genes are TRBV6-1 and TRBJ2-1, with D tentatively TRBD2 (5 bases). Germline V lookup: CDR1 MNHNS, CDR2 SASEGT. This CDR3 is built from 15 residues. The V end was cut by 4 bases, the J end by 3 bases, with 13 bases between.

This clonotype was counted a few times. The V call is TRBV7-2, the J call TRBJ2-2; 10 bases agree with TRBD2. Germline V gives CDR1 SGHTA, CDR2 FQGNSA. V lost 8 bases to trimming and J lost 7 bases; unmatched junction nucleotides: 7. This CDR3 is 14 amino acids long. The CDR3 loop reads CASARAGGSGELFF. As DNA, the CDR3 is TGTGCCAGCGCCCGAGCGGGGGGGAGCGGGGAGCTGTTTTTT.

This clonotype was detected only a few times. The chain links TRBV7-9 to TRBJ1-6; D gene uncertain. Germline V CDR1 and CDR2: SEHNR, FQNEAQ (reference sequence). The CDR3 has 17 residues. The V end was cut by 5 bases, the J end by 0 bases, with 14 bases between. CDR3 DNA: TGTGCCAGCAGCCCGGGGTCCCTTAGCTCCTATAATTCACCCCTCCACTTT. Residues: CASSPGSLSSYNSPLHF. The complete variable domain, with remaining parts taken from reference TRBV7-9 and TRBJ1-6, reads DTGVSQNPRHKITKRGQNVTFRCDPISEHNRLYWYRQTLGQGPEFLTYFQNEAQLEKSRLLSDRFSAERPKGSFSTLEIQRTEQGDSAMYLCASSPGSLSSYNSPLHFGNGTRLTVT.